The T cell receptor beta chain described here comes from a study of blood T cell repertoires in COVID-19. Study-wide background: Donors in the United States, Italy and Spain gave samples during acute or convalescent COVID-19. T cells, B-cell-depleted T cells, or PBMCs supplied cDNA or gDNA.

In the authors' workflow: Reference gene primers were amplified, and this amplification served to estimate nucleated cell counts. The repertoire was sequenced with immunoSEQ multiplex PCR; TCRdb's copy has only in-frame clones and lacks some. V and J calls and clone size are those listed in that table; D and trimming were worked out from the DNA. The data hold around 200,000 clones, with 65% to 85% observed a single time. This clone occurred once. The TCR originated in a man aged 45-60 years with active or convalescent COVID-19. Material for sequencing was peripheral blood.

CDR3 in amino acids: CASSDIGLGTSGSSYNEQFF. For the CDR3, the DNA is TGCGCCAGCAGTGACATCGGGTTGGGGACTAGCGGGAGCTCCTACAATGAGCAGTTCTTC. This chain uses TRBV10-2 with TRBJ2-1; 14 bases are shared with TRBD2. CDR3 size: 20 residues. Looked up from germline, CDR1 is WSHSY and CDR2 is SAAADI. Trimming removed 3 bases from V and 0 bases from J; junction bases left unmatched: 10.